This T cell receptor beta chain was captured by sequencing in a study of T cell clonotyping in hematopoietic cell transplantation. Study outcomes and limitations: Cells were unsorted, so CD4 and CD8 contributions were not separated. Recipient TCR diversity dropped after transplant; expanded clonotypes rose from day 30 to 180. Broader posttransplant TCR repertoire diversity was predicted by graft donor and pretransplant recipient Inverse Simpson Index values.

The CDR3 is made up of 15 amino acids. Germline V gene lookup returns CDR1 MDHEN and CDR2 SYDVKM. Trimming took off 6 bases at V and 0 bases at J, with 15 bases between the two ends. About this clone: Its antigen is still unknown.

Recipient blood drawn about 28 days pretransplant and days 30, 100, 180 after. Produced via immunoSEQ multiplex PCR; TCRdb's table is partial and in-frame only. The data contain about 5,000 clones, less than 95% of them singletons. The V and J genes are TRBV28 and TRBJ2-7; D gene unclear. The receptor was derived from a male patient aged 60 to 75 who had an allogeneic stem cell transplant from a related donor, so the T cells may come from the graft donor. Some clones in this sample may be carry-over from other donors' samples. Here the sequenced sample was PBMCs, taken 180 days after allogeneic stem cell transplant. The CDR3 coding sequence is TGTGCCAGCAGCTTACAAACAGATATCTCCTACGAGCAGTACTTC. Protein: CASSLQTDISYEQYF.